This record looks at one TCR beta chain sequence and its context. Its antigen is unknown. This specimen comes from a study of T-cell memory formation after mild COVID-19. Study-wide results and caveats: Pre-infection memory showed some responding clones, and this suggested that cross-reactive memory joined. CD4+ contracting clones were found mainly in CM and EM, and CD8+ ones in EMRA.

TCRdb fed the 5' RACE reads into MiXCR, producing one record per CDR3 protein. Of 150,000 or so distinct CDR3 sequences listed, around a third are singletons. The sequenced sample was PBMCs or a T cell subset sorted from them (not recorded which). This receptor was identified in an adult woman who had mild COVID-19 (a few samples of this study predate the infection). Cell type and time point are not known.

DNA of the CDR3: TGTGCCAGCAGTTACTCGAATAGGGGGGGCGGCTATGGCTACACCTTC. Protein product: CASSYSNRGGGYGYTF. This chain connects TRBV6-5 to TRBJ1-2; TRBD1 is a possible D gene (6 bases). Germline CDR1 and CDR2: MNHEY and SVGAGI. The CDR3 is made up of 16 amino acids. V was trimmed by 0 bases and J by 4 bases, leaving 15 bases between them.